Listed below are T cell receptor beta chains from one sample, sequenced in a study of T cell changes during pregnancy in multiple sclerosis. Profiling relied on immunoSEQ multiplex PCR, and the TCRdb table lists in-frame clones only, not all of them. The sample records tens of thousands of clones, approximately 92% being singletons. The sequencing used CD4+ T cells from peripheral blood mononuclear cells, collected in the third trimester of pregnancy. The origin of the receptors is a female donor with multiple sclerosis, enrolled in a pregnancy study. CDR3s include the opening cysteine and the closing phenylalanine or tryptophan. The order of the fields is CDR3 protein, V gene, clone size, J gene. Only part of the rows carry a size: once, few, many, or a class if the clone is expanded.

CASSGQGAKEQYF TRBV10-1 once TRBJ2-7
CASGAPFGGYTF TRBV28 - TRBJ1-2
CASIGGWGRATGELFF TRBV6-6 few TRBJ2-2
CASRGTGDGNTIYF TRBV5-1 - TRBJ1-3
CATLGLPVTMGQFF TRBV28 - TRBJ2-1
CASSIYSRGTDQPQHF TRBV19 - TRBJ1-5
CASSQSDRGNEQYF TRBV4-2 - TRBJ2-7
CAGGPRIGHSYNEQFF TRBV5-1 - TRBJ2-1
CASSTDRGDEKLFF TRBV19 - TRBJ1-4
CASSNVDSTEAFF TRBV28 - TRBJ1-1
CASSLSGGTDTQYF TRBV16 - TRBJ2-3
CASSLDNKGELFF TRBV5-1 - TRBJ2-2
CASSVLGQRPLNQPQHF TRBV19 - TRBJ1-5
CASSINRDRGSGYTF TRBV19 once TRBJ1-2
CASSWEDVAGGQPDTQYF TRBV5-6 - TRBJ2-3
CASTRREGETQYF TRBV7-2 few TRBJ2-5
CASSLSGTGTYEQYF TRBV7-2 - TRBJ2-7
CASSVASGSWTGELFF TRBV9 - TRBJ2-2
CASSFGAGGQPQHF TRBV28 - TRBJ1-5
CASSLWGTPEPNEQFF TRBV7-9 - TRBJ2-1
CASSLRGVETQYF TRBV7-9 once TRBJ2-5
CASRADSVLYGYTF TRBV6-5 - TRBJ1-2
CASTSLANTGELFF TRBV11-2 - TRBJ2-2
CASSIPGQGTDTQYF TRBV28 - TRBJ2-3
CASSLGGRSHTEAFF TRBV5-1 - TRBJ1-1
CASTSPPQGNYGYTF TRBV19 - TRBJ1-2
CASSDSVGTGELFF TRBV2 - TRBJ2-2
CASSEGGAYEQYF TRBV6-1 - TRBJ2-7
CASSLGLAGVGGELFF TRBV5-1 - TRBJ2-2
CASVRTGQETQYF TRBV7-2 - TRBJ2-5
CASRGPGGSYEQYF TRBV6-5 - TRBJ2-7
CASKRGPNTEAFF TRBV7-3 once TRBJ1-1
CASSLDIAGDPDTQYF TRBV13 - TRBJ2-3
CASSAGTVRSYNEQFF TRBV11-1 - TRBJ2-1
CASSPGQGGYGYTF TRBV6-5 - TRBJ1-2
CASSYDSGVRYNEQFF TRBV6-5 - TRBJ2-1
CASSLKTGYYGYTF TRBV5-1 - TRBJ1-2
CASSIQGAAGELFF TRBV5-4 - TRBJ2-2
CSAMGGRGYTF TRBV29-1 - TRBJ1-2
CASSPRDSGNTIYF TRBV6-6 - TRBJ1-3
CASSILGSPGELFF TRBV6-5 - TRBJ2-2
CAWNRGLTVETQYF TRBV30 - TRBJ2-5
CASSHGHTDTQYF TRBV4-1 - TRBJ2-3
CASSYGTGVQDTQYF TRBV6-5 - TRBJ2-3
CASSGQGAFYGYTF TRBV2 - TRBJ1-2